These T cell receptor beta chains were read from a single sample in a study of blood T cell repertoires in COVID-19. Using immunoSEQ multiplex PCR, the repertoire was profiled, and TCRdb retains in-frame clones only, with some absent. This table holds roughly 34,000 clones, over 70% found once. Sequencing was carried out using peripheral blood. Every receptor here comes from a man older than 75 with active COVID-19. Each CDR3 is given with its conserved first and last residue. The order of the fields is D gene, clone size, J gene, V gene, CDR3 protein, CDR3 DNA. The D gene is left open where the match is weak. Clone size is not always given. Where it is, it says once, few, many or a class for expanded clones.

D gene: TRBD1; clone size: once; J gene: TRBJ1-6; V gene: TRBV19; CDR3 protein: CATNSRQGNSPLHF; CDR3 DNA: TGTGCCACCAACTCGAGACAGGGTAATTCACCCCTCCACTTT
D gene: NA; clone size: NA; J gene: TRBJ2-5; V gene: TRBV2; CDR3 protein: CASSGDLSQETQYF; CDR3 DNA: TGTGCCAGCAGTGGTGACTTATCGCAAGAGACCCAGTACTTC
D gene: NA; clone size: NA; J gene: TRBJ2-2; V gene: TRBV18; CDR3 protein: CASSPRSQGPTGELFF; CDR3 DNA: TGTGCCAGCTCACCAAGGTCGCAGGGGCCGACCGGGGAGCTGTTTTTT
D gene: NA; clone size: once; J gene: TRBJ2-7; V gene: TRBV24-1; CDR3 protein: CATSSPVSYEQYF; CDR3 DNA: TGTGCCACCAGTTCTCCGGTCTCCTACGAGCAGTACTTC
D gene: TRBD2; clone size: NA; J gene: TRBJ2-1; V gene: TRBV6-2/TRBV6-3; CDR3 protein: CASSYSIAAGVWENEQFF; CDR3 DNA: TGTGCCAGCAGTTACTCAATCGCGGCGGGAGTTTGGGAAAATGAGCAGTTCTTC
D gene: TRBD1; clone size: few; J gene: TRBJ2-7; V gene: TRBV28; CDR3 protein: CAIGGQGAHEQYF; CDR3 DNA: TGTGCCATAGGGGGGCAGGGGGCTCACGAGCAGTACTTC
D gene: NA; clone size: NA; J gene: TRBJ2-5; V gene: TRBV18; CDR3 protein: CASSPSTQETQYF; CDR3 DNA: TGTGCCAGCTCACCCTCGACACAAGAGACCCAGTACTTC
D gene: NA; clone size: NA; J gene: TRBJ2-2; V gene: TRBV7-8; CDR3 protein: CASSLLRAGELFF; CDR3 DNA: TGTGCCAGCAGCTTATTAAGAGCCGGGGAGCTGTTTTTT
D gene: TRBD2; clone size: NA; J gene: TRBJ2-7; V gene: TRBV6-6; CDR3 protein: CASSSFSGGYEQYF; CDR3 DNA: TGTGCCAGCAGCTCCTTTAGCGGGGGCTACGAGCAGTACTTC
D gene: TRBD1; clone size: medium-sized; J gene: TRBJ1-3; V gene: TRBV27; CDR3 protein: CATRQGPMSSGNTIYF; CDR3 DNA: TGTGCCACCCGACAGGGACCCATGAGCTCTGGAAACACCATATATTTT
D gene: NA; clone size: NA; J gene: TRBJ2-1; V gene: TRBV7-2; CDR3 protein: CASSSSGTGSRSYNEQFF; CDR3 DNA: TGTGCCAGCAGCTCCTCGGGGACCGGGAGCCGCTCCTACAATGAGCAGTTCTTC
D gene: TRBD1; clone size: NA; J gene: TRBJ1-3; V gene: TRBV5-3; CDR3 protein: CARSLVEGAKGNTIYF; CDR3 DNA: TGTGCCAGAAGCTTGGTAGAGGGGGCCAAAGGAAACACCATATATTTT
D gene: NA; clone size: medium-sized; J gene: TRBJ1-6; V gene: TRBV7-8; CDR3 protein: CASSLQAYNSPLHF; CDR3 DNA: TGTGCCAGCAGCTTACAGGCCTATAATTCACCCCTCCACTTT
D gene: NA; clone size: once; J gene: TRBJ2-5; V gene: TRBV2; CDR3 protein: CASSERAETQYF; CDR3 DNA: TGTGCCAGCAGTGAGAGGGCAGAGACCCAGTACTTC
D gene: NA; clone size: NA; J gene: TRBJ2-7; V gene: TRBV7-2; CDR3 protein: CASSSYRQASYEQYF; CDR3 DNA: TGTGCCAGCAGCAGCTATCGACAGGCGTCCTACGAGCAGTACTTC
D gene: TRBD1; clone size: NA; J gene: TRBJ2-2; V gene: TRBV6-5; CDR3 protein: CASSYIAGGDTGELFF; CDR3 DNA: TGTGCCAGCAGTTACATTGCAGGGGGTGATACCGGGGAGCTGTTTTTT
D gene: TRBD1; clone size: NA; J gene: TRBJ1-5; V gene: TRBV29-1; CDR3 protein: CSVTGGSGNQPQHF; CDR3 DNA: TGCAGCGTGACAGGGGGCTCGGGCAATCAGCCCCAGCATTTT
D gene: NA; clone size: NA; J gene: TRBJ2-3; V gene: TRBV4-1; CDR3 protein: CASSQVFVSDTQYF; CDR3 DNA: TGCGCCAGCAGCCAAGTGTTTGTTTCTGATACGCAGTATTTT
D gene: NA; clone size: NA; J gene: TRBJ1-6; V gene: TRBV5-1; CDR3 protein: CASSLMGQDNSPLHF; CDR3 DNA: TGCGCCAGCAGCTTGATGGGTCAGGATAATTCACCCCTCCACTTT
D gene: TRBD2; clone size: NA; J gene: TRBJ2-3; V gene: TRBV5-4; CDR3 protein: CASSNLASGRRGGDTQYF; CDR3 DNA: TGTGCCAGCAGCAACTTGGCTAGCGGGAGACGTGGAGGGGATACGCAGTATTTT
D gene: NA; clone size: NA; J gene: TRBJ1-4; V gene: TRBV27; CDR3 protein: CASSYEEGGEKLFF; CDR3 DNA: TGTGCCAGCAGTTATGAAGAGGGTGGTGAAAAACTGTTTTTT
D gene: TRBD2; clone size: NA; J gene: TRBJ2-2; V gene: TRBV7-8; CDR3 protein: CASSSPSGARELFF; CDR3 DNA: TGTGCCAGCAGCTCACCCAGCGGGGCCCGCGAGCTGTTTTTT
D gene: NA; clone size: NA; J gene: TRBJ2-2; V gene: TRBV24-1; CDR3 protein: CATSDPTGSNTGELFF; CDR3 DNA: TGTGCCACCAGTGACCCGACAGGTTCTAACACCGGGGAGCTGTTTTTT
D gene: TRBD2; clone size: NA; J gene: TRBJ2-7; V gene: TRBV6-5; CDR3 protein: CASSYSSSGGYEQYF; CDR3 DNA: TGTGCCAGCAGTTACTCGAGTAGCGGGGGATACGAGCAGTACTTC
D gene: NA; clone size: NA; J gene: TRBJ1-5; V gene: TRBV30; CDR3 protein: CAWSVLAHNQPQHF; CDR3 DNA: TGTGCCTGGAGTGTATTAGCTCATAATCAGCCCCAGCATTTT
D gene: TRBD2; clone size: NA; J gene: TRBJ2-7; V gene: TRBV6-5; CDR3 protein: CASSYSGTSTYYEQYF; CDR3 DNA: TGTGCCAGCAGTTACTCAGGGACTAGCACTTATTACGAGCAGTACTTC
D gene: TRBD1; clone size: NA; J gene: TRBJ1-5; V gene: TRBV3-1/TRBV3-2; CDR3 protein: CASSQAFFGTGNQPQHF; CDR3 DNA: TGTGCCAGCAGCCAAGCCTTCTTTGGGACAGGCAATCAGCCCCAGCATTTT
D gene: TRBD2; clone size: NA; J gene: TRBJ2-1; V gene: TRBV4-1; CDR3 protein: CASSQEELAVNEQFF; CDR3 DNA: TGCGCCAGCAGCCAAGAAGAACTAGCGGTAAATGAGCAGTTCTTC
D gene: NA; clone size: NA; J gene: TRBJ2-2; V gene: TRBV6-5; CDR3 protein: CASSYSQGITGELFF; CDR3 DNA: TGTGCCAGCAGTTACTCTCAGGGCATCACCGGGGAGCTGTTTTTT
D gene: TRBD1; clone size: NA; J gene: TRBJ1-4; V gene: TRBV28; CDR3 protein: CASSLVGQTNEKLFF; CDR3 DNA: TGTGCCAGCAGTTTGGTGGGACAGACTAATGAAAAACTGTTTTTT
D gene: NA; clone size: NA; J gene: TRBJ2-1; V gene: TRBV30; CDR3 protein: CAWSGTGNEQFF; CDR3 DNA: TGTGCCTGGAGTGGGACGGGAAATGAGCAGTTCTTC
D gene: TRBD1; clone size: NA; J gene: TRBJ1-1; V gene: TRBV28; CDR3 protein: CASTPRTGGYTEAFF; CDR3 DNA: TGTGCCAGCACCCCCAGGACAGGGGGGTACACTGAAGCTTTCTTT
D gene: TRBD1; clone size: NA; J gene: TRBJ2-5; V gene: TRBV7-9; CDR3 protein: CASRGDRAEGTQYF; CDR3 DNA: TGTGCCAGCAGGGGGGACAGGGCGGAAGGTACCCAGTACTTC
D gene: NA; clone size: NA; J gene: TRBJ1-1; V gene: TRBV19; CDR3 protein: CASTSVREAFF; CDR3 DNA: TGTGCCAGTACCTCGGTGAGGGAAGCTTTCTTT
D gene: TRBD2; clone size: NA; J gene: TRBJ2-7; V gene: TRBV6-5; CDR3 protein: CASSFLSGRAPYEQYF; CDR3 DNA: TGTGCCAGCAGTTTCCTAAGCGGGAGGGCCCCCTACGAGCAGTACTTC
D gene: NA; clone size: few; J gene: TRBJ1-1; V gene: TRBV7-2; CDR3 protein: CASSYRSGGLWTEAFF; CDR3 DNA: TGTGCCAGCAGCTATAGGTCGGGGGGGCTATGGACTGAAGCTTTCTTT
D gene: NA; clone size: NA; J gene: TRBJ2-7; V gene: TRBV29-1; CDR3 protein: CSVEGRLDEQYF; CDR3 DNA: TGCAGCGTTGAAGGTAGACTCGACGAGCAGTACTTC
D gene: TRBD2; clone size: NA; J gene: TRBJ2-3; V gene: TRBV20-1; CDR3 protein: CSASRGLAGRLDTQYF; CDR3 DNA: TGCAGTGCTAGTAGGGGACTAGCGGGGAGGTTAGATACGCAGTATTTT
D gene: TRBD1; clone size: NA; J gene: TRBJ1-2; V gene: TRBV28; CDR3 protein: CASTPGQGRAYGYTF; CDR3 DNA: TGTGCCAGCACTCCCGGACAGGGACGGGCCTATGGCTACACCTTC
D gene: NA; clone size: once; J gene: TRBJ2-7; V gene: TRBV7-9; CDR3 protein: CASSNRDGSYEQYF; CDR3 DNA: TGTGCCAGCAGCAACAGGGACGGCTCCTACGAGCAGTACTTC
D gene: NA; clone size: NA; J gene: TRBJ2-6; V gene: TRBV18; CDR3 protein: CASSPTQTPQRSGANVLTF; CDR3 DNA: TGTGCCAGCTCACCAACCCAGACTCCCCAGAGGTCTGGGGCCAACGTCCTGACTTTC
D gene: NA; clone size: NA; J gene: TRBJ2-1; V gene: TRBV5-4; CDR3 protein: CASSFGGPSSYNEQFF; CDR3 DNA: TGTGCCAGCAGCTTCGGCGGGCCGAGCTCCTACAATGAGCAGTTCTTC
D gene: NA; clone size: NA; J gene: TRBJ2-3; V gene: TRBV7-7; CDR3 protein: CASSSRGGLTDTQYF; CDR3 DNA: TGTGCCAGCAGCTCAAGGGGGGGGCTCACAGATACGCAGTATTTT
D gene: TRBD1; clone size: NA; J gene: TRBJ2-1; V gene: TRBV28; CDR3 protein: CASSASGQEFF; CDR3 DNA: TGTGCCAGCAGTGCGTCAGGACAGGAGTTCTTC
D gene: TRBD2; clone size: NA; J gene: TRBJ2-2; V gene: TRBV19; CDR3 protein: CASSPRGGGRARGGELFF; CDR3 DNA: TGTGCCAGTAGTCCCCGAGGAGGCGGGAGGGCCAGGGGTGGGGAGCTGTTTTTT
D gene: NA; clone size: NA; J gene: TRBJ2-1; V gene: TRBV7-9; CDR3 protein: CASSLIGGEQFF; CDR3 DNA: TGTGCCAGCAGCTTAATTGGAGGTGAGCAGTTCTTC
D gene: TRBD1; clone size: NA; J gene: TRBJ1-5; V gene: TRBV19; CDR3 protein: CASSGQGGQPQHF; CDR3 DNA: TGTGCCAGTAGTGGGCAGGGGGGTCAGCCCCAGCATTTT
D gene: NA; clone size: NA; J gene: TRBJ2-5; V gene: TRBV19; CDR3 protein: CASSYNGETQYF; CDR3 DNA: TGTGCCAGTAGTTATAACGGTGAGACCCAGTACTTC
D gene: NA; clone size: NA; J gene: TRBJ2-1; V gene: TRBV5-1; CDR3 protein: CASRREYEQFF; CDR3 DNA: TGCGCCAGCAGAAGGGAGTATGAGCAGTTCTTC
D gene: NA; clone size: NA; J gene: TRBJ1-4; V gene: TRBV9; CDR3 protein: CASSVQGTNEKLFF; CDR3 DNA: TGTGCCAGCAGCGTACAGGGAACTAATGAAAAACTGTTTTTT
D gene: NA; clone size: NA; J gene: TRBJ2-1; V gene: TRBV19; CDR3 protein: CASSIGSGPGGNEQFF; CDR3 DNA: TGTGCCAGTAGTATAGGGAGCGGCCCAGGCGGCAATGAGCAGTTCTTC
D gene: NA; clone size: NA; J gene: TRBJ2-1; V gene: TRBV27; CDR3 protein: CASSSTFSVLRFPFF; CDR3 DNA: TGTGCCAGCAGTTCTACCTTCTCCGTTCTTCGGTTCCCGTTCTTC
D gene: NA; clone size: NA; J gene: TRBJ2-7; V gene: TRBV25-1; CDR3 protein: CASSDSRGGEQYF; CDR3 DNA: TGTGCCAGCAGTGATTCAAGGGGTGGCGAGCAGTACTTC
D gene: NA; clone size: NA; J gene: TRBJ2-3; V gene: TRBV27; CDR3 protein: CASNLKGGTDTQYF; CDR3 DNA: TGTGCCAGTAACCTTAAAGGGGGCACAGATACGCAGTATTTT
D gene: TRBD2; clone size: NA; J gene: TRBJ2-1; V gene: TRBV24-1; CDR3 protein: CAPRGEGFSNEQFF; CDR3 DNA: TGTGCCCCGCGGGGGGAGGGTTTTTCCAATGAGCAGTTCTTC
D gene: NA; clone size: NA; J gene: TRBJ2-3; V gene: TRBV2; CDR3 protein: CASSGIVRGTDTQYF; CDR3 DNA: TGTGCCAGCAGTGGAATAGTCAGGGGCACAGATACGCAGTATTTT
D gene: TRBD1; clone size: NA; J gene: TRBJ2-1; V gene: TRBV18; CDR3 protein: CASSVQGAGYNEQFF; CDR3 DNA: TGTGCCAGCTCTGTACAGGGGGCGGGCTACAATGAGCAGTTCTTC